Below, one TCR beta chain is given with its context. From germline, CDR1 is MNHEY and CDR2 SMNVEV (reference sequence). With 6 bases clipped from V and 0 bases from J, the junction kept 3 bases outside the gene matches. The CDR3 contains 14 residues. This sample is part of a study of technical replicates of blood from a few donors. Profiling relied on immunoSEQ multiplex PCR, and the TCRdb table lists in-frame clones only, not all of them. Of approximately 73,000 clones in the sample, approximately 90% are singletons; the top ten hold 0.42%. Sequenced sample: T cells isolated from PBMCs. The TCR comes from a human donor in good health. The chain employs TRBV27 and TRBJ1-2; 8 bases are a match to TRBD1. CDR3 sequence reads: CASRDRGANYGYTF. Here the CDR3 DNA reads TGTGCCAGCAGAGACAGGGGCGCTAACTATGGCTACACCTTC.